This entry lists 3 T cell receptor beta chains sequenced from one sample in a study of PD-L1 blockade in urothelial cancer. Time point specified: pretreatment peripheral blood. The method was immunoSEQ multiplex PCR; TCRdb's version includes in-frame clones alone and lacks a portion of them. The sample holds about 56,000 clones, about 85% seen once. Specimen: PBMCs, collected around atezolizumab (anti-PD-L1) treatment. These TCRs come from a man between 65 and 85 years old with urothelial cancer.

This clone was observed a few times. V is TRBV5-8 and J is TRBJ2-5; 9 bases match TRBD2. This CDR3 contains 14 residues. Trimming removed 4 bases from V and 5 bases from J; junction bases left unmatched: 6. CDR1 SGHTS and CDR2 YDEGEE come from the germline V gene. The CDR3 region has the DNA TGTGCCAGCAGCCATAGCGGGAGTAAGGAGACCCAGTACTTC. Its protein product is CASSHSGSKETQYF.

The chain employs TRBV7-9 and TRBJ2-2; weak D call: TRBD1 (5 bases). Germline lookup yields CDR1 SEHNR and CDR2 FQNEAQ (reference sequence). There are 14 residues in the CDR3. The V end was cut by 8 bases, the J end by 5 bases, with 15 bases between. The CDR3 nucleotides are TGTGCCAGCGGACCCGACCAGGGAACCGGGGAGCTGTTTTTT. Translated: CASGPDQGTGELFF.

The J gene is TRBJ2-1, the V gene TRBV28; 8 positions match TRBD1. The CDR3 covers 15 residues. V dropped 3 bases and J dropped 2; count of bases not matched to a gene: 3. Germline CDR1 reads MDHEN; CDR2 reads SYDVKM. The CDR3 DNA follows: TGTGCCAGCAGTTTGGCAGGGGGCCCCTACAATGAGCAGTTCTTC. This translates into CASSLAGGPYNEQFF.